This T cell receptor (beta chain) is drawn from a study of regulatory T cells in long-lasting Graves disease. Study-wide points: Thyroid tissue went unexamined; only peripheral blood was analyzed. Persistent disease was associated with favored TRBV28 usage and with favored use of TRBJ1-2 and TRBJ2-5.

The sample holds a few counts of this clonotype. Antigen specificity is unknown. Time point given: newly diagnosed GD, antithyroid drugs for less than 3 months. Preparation of the TCR library used RNA extracted from PBMCs. CDR1 SEHNR and CDR2 FQNEAQ come from the germline V gene (reference sequence). This CDR3 contains 15 residues. V shed 3 bases and J 4 bases; nucleotides not matched to a gene: 6. Through Arm-PCR of CDR3 regions and iRepertoire HTBI primers, TCR beta libraries were built. TCRdb reprocessed the multiplex PCR reads with MiXCR, giving one entry per CDR3 protein. Of 550,000 to 650,000 distinct CDR3 sequences in the sample, about 16% were seen once. These sequences were also reported in another study, on T cells in Graves' hyperthyroidism and ophthalmopathy. That report adds: No ophthalmopathy progression within 18 months constituted stable Graves' hyperthyroidism. A median about 6 months before onset, the model predicted ophthalmopathy.

This clonotype originated in a man aged 18 to 30 with Graves disease. The specimen was peripheral blood mononuclear cells (PBMCs), collected at new diagnosis, from a patient treated with antithyroid drugs. V gene TRBV7-9 combines with J gene TRBJ2-7; 10 bases agree with TRBD1. Here the CDR3 reads CASSFSGQGFYEQYF. CDR3 in DNA: TGTGCCAGCAGCTTTTCGGGACAGGGGTTTTACGAGCAGTACTTC.